This T cell receptor (beta chain) was identified in a study of blood T cell repertoires in COVID-19. Study in general: Both acute and convalescent COVID-19 samples were obtained from the United States, Italy and Spain. In each case, the material was cDNA or gDNA derived from T cells, B-cell-depleted T cells, or PBMCs.

Per the authors' pipeline: Reference gene primer amplification yielded estimated nucleated cell counts. Here immunoSEQ multiplex PCR was the method, and the copy in TCRdb shows in-frame clones only, minus some. V and J calls and clone size are given by that table; D and trimming were obtained from the DNA. The data hold roughly 72,000 clones, with about 90% observed a single time. Germline CDR1 KGHSH, CDR2 LQKENI. The CDR3 contains 14 residues. The V and J ends lost 3 bases and 2 bases, in that order; junction bases with no gene match: 2. This clonotype originated in a human donor in a cohort sampled during active COVID-19. Sequenced material: peripheral blood. The J gene is TRBJ2-3, the V gene TRBV18; 7 bases agree with TRBD1. The DNA for the CDR3 is TGTGCCAGCTCACCCGGGACAGACACAGATACGCAGTATTTT. It codes for CASSPGTDTDTQYF.